These 3 T cell receptor beta chains share one sample of origin, sequenced in a study of OX40 agonist ivuxolimab in advanced cancers. TCRdb keeps only in-frame clones here, not all; method: immunoSEQ multiplex PCR. The table includes 80,000 to 100,000 clones, 80% to 90% detected once. The sample was CD4+ or CD8+ T cells sorted from blood, taken in a trial of the OX40 agonist ivuxolimab. These receptor sequences come from an adult with an advanced solid tumor such as melanoma, head and neck, liver or kidney cancer.

This chain connects TRBV5-1 to TRBJ2-7; D perhaps matches TRBD1 (5 bases). This CDR3 contains 12 residues. Trimming shortened V by 3 bases and J by 6 bases, and 10 bases separated the two germline ends. Germline lookup yields CDR1 SGHRS and CDR2 YFSETQ. The CDR3 DNA sequence: TGCGCCAGCAGCTCGCAGGGTGGCGAGCAGTACTTC. Its protein product is CASSSQGGEQYF.

The chain combines TRBV6-5 with TRBJ2-6; D uncertain. Trimming cost V 2 bases and J 12 bases, with 8 bases left between them. The germline V gene has CDR1 MNHEY and CDR2 SVGAGI. The CDR3 contains 12 residues. The CDR3 coding sequence is TGTGCCAGCAGTTACAGGGCTGGCGTCCTGACTTTC. This codes for CASSYRAGVLTF.

This chain uses TRBV6-5 with TRBJ2-1, with 9 bases aligning to TRBD2. V gave up 5 bases and J gave up 10 bases; unmatched junction bases: 3. Per the germline V gene, CDR1 is MNHEY and CDR2 is SVGAGI. The CDR3 consists of 12 residues. The CDR3 loop is CASSPLAGEQFF. DNA of the CDR3: TGTGCCAGCAGTCCCCTAGCGGGGGAGCAGTTCTTC.